This T cell receptor beta chain was identified in a study of beta chain features in type 1 diabetes (dated by TCRdb to between 2018 and 2020). For the study in its entirety: Patients and healthy donors did not differ in mean age, gender distribution, total cell number or subset yield. Across all samples, about 110 million sorted cells were examined, and cell number per subset correlated strongly with RNA yield. The study compared TCRB repertoires of sorted circulating CD4+ T cell subsets between recently diagnosed type 1 diabetes patients and matched healthy donors. Regulatory and stem cell-like memory subsets were isolated from only 8 patients and roughly 8 healthy donors, whereas naive and central memory subsets came from all 30 or so donors. What the authors observed across the whole study: A moderate but significant shortening of TCRB CDR3 length was observed in type 1 diabetes patients in all four CD4+ subsets. Because small numbers of individuals were included in the HLA sub-analyses, any influence of HLA type on TCRB rearrangement was left unresolved. PCR may preferentially amplify shorter templates, but because patient and control samples were amplified and corrected together, any resulting skew would affect both groups equally. At VDJ recombination sites, type 1 diabetes patients had fewer insertions and more deleted nucleotides, which implies abnormalities in thymic rearrangement. Because cDNA was sequenced instead of genomic DNA, activated cells with high expression could be over-represented, although the groups did not differ in activation or CD3 levels. Naive, central memory and regulatory TCRB repertoires appeared to be more similar among patients than among healthy donors.

The entire amount of isolated RNA was reverse transcribed using the High Capacity cDNA Reverse Transcription Kit, so the sequenced TCRB transcripts were expressed ones. Naive, central memory and regulatory T cell samples underwent deep immunoSEQ sequencing, averaging roughly 3.4 million total reads per sample. After sorted cells were lysed in RLT buffer, RNA was extracted with DNase-treated RNeasy Micro or Mini kits, with the choice depending on cell number. Each cell subset was processed on its own to prevent cross-contamination, while patient and healthy donor samples were processed together. TCRB sequences were amplified from cDNA with the immunoSEQ multiplex PCR, producing 87-bp fragments spanning the CDR3 region. The amplicons were sequenced using the Illumina HiSeq platform. The published analysis was carried out like this. PCR bias was corrected computationally using synthetic template baselines, and reads within Hamming distance 2 were collapsed, with unmergeable singletons discarded. By aligning reads against IMGT, V, D and J genes, CDR3 length, and insertions or deletions at six rearrangement sites were assigned. Within each subset, clonotype counts were normalized to the number of sorted cells before true diversity and Gini coefficients were calculated with the tcR R package. Repertoire sharing was quantified using the overlap coefficient calculated on TCRB nucleotide sequences. As a proxy for the pre-selection repertoire, out-of-frame TCRB sequences from naive cells were analyzed. TCRdb took over this immuneACCESS table, retaining in-frame rearrangements with V and J assigned. Such tables are incomplete; in checked studies, under half of the missing clones stem from an unresolved V gene, and the remainder is unexplained. That table furnishes V, J and clone size, whereas the DNA furnished D and trimming. This sample holds a few hundred thousand clones; around 15% were observed only once. The ten largest account for about 0.017% of the sample.

Each donor gave one peripheral blood draw, roughly 110 mL on average, collected into heparinised tubes. A BD FACSAria II and a panel including CD45RO, CCR7, CD25, CD127, CD95 and CD27 were used to sort naive, central memory, regulatory and stem cell-like memory CD4+ T cells. All sorted populations exceeded 95% purity. PBMCs were isolated immediately by Lymphoprep density gradient centrifugation and stained directly without culture. Samples were stained and sorted in pairs, with one healthy donor and one patient per experiment, so that batch effects were minimized. CDR1 and CDR2 are read off the germline V gene (reference sequence) as SGHNT and YYREEE. The CDR3 has 15 amino acids, counting the end cysteine and phenylalanine. Just the 45-base CDR3 DNA is kept, in frame starting at base 1. At the junction V is shortened by 6 bases and J by 0 bases; bases outside the gene matches: 7. Details on this clone: What antigen it recognizes has not been identified. No base quality values were provided; no much bigger clone lies one nucleotide off.

The specimen sequenced was naive CD4+ T cells from blood. The meaning of the sample's cell subset or site label: true naive CD4+ T cells. The chain is encoded by TRBV5-4 joined to TRBJ2-3, and TRBD2 aligns with 7 junction nucleotides. The TCR sequence derives from a man younger than 45 with type 1 diabetes. The bases are TGTGCCAGCACCTCTAGCGGTAGGAGCACAGATACGCAGTATTTT. Translated, this is CASTSSGRSTDTQYF.